Included here is one T cell receptor beta chain sequence, with context. TCRdb processed the 5' RACE reads again and assigns one entry to each CDR3 protein, with no DNA. The sample holds hundreds of thousands of distinct CDR3 sequences. This entry is derived from a study of T cells expressing NK-cell markers. The CDR3 spans 13 residues. Germline-derived CDR1 and CDR2 are SQVTM and ANQGSEA. The rearrangement uses TRBV29-1 and TRBJ2-7; there is no DNA to check the TCRdb D call of TRBD2. This sequence originates from a man aged 18 to 30 in good health. Sequencing was done on a sample of blood T cells: a sorted CD56 or NKG2C T cell subset, CD4+ or CD8+ T cells, or bulk PBMC T cells (not recorded which). CDR3: CSAALAGGYEQYF.